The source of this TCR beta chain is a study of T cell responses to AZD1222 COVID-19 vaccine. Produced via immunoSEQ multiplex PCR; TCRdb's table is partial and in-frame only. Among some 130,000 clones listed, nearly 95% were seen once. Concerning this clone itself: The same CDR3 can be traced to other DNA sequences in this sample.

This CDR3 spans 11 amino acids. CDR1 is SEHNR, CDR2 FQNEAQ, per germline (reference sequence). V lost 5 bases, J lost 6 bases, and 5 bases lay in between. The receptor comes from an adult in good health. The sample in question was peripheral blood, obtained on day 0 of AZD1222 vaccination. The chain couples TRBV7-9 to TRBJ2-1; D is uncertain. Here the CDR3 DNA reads TGTGCCAGCAGCGTATTCAATGAGCAGTTCTTC. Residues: CASSVFNEQFF.